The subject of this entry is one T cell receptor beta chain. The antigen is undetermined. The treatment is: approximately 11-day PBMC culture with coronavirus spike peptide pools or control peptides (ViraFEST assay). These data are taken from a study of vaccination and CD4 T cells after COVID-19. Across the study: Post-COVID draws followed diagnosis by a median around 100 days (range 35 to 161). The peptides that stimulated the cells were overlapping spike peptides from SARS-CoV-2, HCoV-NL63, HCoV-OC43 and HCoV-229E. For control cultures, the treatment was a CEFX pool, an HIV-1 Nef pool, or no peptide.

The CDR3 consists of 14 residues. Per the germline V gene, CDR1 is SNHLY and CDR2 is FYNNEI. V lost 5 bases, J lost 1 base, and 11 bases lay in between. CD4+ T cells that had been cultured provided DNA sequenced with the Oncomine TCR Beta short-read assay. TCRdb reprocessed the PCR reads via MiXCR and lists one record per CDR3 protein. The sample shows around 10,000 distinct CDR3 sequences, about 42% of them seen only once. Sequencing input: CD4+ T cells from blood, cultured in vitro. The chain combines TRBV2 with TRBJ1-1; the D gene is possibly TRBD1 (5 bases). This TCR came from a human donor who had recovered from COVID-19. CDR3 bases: TGTGCCAGCAGTTTACAGGAGACGAACACTGAAGCTTTCTTT. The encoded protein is CASSLQETNTEAFF.